A single sample is the source of the 7 T cell receptor beta chains below, sequenced in a study of blood T cell repertoires in COVID-19. Libraries were prepared by immunoSEQ multiplex PCR; TCRdb keeps only in-frame clonotypes and omits some of them. This sample has about 93,000 clones, with just under 80% found just once. Material: peripheral blood. Receptors originate from a human donor in a cohort sampled during active COVID-19.

Sample share makes this clone medium-sized. An end of the junction differs from the germline gene, which may be a read error. The chain recombines TRBV6-5 with TRBJ1-1; D possibly corresponds to TRBD1 (5 bases). CDR1 is MNHEY, CDR2 SVGAGI, per germline. CDR3 size: 14 residues. CDR3 sequence (DNA): TGTGCCAGCAGTTACGGGGCAGGAAACAATGAAGCTTTCTTT. Its translation is CASSYGAGNNEAFF.

The chain employs TRBV3-1 (or the pseudogene TRBV3-2) and TRBJ2-2; TRBD2 matches 13 bases. The CDR3 sequence is 20 residues long. The germline gives CDR1 LGHDT, CDR2 YNNKEL (reference sequence). V was clipped by 1 base and J by 4 bases; unmatched bases: 12. The CDR3 DNA sequence: TGTGCCAGCAGCCAAGTTCCCGGGACTAGCGGGAAACGCGGCACCGGGGAGCTGTTTTTT. This codes for CASSQVPGTSGKRGTGELFF.

The V and J genes are TRBV2 and TRBJ2-1, with D possibly TRBD2 on 6 matching bases. CDR3 size: 13 residues. V was pared by 7 bases and J by 5 bases, with 12 bases between. Per the germline V gene, CDR1 is SNHLY and CDR2 is FYNNEI. CDR3 amino acids: CASKLGGNNEQFF. Written as DNA, the CDR3 is TGTGCCAGCAAACTGGGGGGAAACAATGAGCAGTTCTTC.

CDR3 sequence: CASSLVDRENRQFF. The CDR3 DNA reads as TGTGCCAGCAGCTTGGTGGACAGGGAAAATCGGCAGTTCTTC. The J gene is TRBJ2-1, the V gene TRBV11-2; 8 bases are a match to TRBD1. V lost 3 bases and J lost 12; bases outside the gene matches: 10. Germline CDR1 and CDR2: SGHAT and FQNNGV. CDR3 length equals 14 residues.

The chain recombines TRBV6-4 with TRBJ1-2; 12 bases fit TRBD1. From germline, CDR1 is MRHNA and CDR2 SNTAGT. V lost 6 bases to trimming and J lost 6 bases; unmatched junction nucleotides: 2. CDR3 length: 13 amino acids. The CDR3, as DNA: TGTGCCAGCAGGGGACAGGGGGCCGATGGCTACACCTTC. Its protein is CASRGQGADGYTF.

This chain uses TRBV5-8 with TRBJ1-5; D is possibly TRBD1 (6 bases). V was cut by 6 bases and J by 0 bases, with 19 bases left in between. CDR1 SGHTS and CDR2 YDEGEE come from the germline V gene. The CDR3 sequence is 17 residues long. The CDR3 loop is CASTKGGPLYSNQPQHF. DNA for the CDR3: TGTGCCAGCACTAAAGGGGGTCCCCTCTATAGCAATCAGCCCCAGCATTTT.

The V and J genes are TRBV14 and TRBJ2-3; no firm D call. Germline V gene sequence: CDR1 SGHDN, CDR2 FVKESK. The V end was cut by 2 bases, the J end by 8 bases, with 17 bases between. CDR3 length: 15 amino acids. The CDR3 loop reads CASSQLNPPRGTQYF. CDR3 nucleotides: TGTGCCAGCAGCCAACTCAATCCCCCGCGAGGTACGCAGTATTTT.